The rows below give T cell receptor beta chains drawn from one sample of a study of T cell responses to AZD1222 COVID-19 vaccine. This table comes from immunoSEQ multiplex PCR, and its TCRdb copy is limited to in-frame clones, with some not included. This sample has 20,000 to 30,000 clones, with 86% found just once. The sequences come from peripheral blood, collected 28 days after the second AZD1222 dose. Every receptor here comes from an adult who received the AZD1222 COVID-19 vaccine. CDR3s include the opening cysteine and the closing phenylalanine or tryptophan. Expanded clones get a size class; other rows say once, few or many, or leave the size out.

J	size	V	CDR3
TRBJ2-6	-	TRBV27	CASRLSQGAGANVLTF
TRBJ1-1	-	TRBV19	CASRPRGASTEAFF
TRBJ2-7	-	TRBV5-1	CASSSGGLAGVEQYF
TRBJ2-5	-	TRBV28	CASMSSGGPQETQYF
TRBJ2-5	-	TRBV9	CASSVGGSSGVGETQYF
TRBJ1-2	-	TRBV6-5	CASRNQGATYGYTF
TRBJ1-1	-	TRBV7-6	CASSRILGEVNEAFF
TRBJ1-2	-	TRBV28	CASSLYGRVLSGYTF
TRBJ2-1	-	TRBV12-5	CASGSPNRFEQFF
TRBJ2-2	-	TRBV7-3	CASSLLAVTGGFTGELFF
TRBJ2-4	-	TRBV28	CASSLTGRGHIQYF
TRBJ1-1	-	TRBV28	CASRSEAPRGAFF
TRBJ2-1	-	TRBV21-1	CASSRRDRGHRNEQFF
TRBJ2-5	-	TRBV7-8	CASSLARQPLDVGTQYF
TRBJ1-5	-	TRBV28	CASSLRWGPGIENRRNQPQHF
TRBJ1-1	-	TRBV4-2	CASSQDYSYVMNTEAFF
TRBJ2-3	-	TRBV7-3	CASSSIAADTQYF
TRBJ1-5	-	TRBV9	CASSASDRGHQPQHF
TRBJ2-7	-	TRBV2	CASSESAGYYEQYF
TRBJ2-3	once	TRBV19	CASSMMRQGHGDTQYF
TRBJ2-5	-	TRBV15	CATSRGGRGETQYF
TRBJ2-1	once	TRBV5-4	CASSSAARGANEQFF
TRBJ1-4	few	TRBV28	CASSFIPSHSDRRNEKLFF
TRBJ2-1	-	TRBV15	CATAREGGYNEQFF
TRBJ2-7	once	TRBV19	CASSSRDRAYEQYF
TRBJ2-1	-	TRBV5-1	CASSLDQPYNEQFF
TRBJ2-7	medium-sized	TRBV7-9	CASRSDRGANYEQYF
TRBJ2-1	-	TRBV29-1	CSVHRAGEQFF
TRBJ2-3	-	TRBV7-2	CASRKGRTATDTQYF
TRBJ2-3	-	TRBV27	CASSIRGSTDTQYF
TRBJ2-7	once	TRBV5-1	CASSPPGLQRSYEQYF
TRBJ2-3	-	TRBV10-1	CASSGGSSTDTQYF
TRBJ1-4	-	TRBV24-1	CATSGQGSEKLFF
TRBJ2-3	once	TRBV7-2	CASSAQGPKSGDTQYF
TRBJ2-6	-	TRBV24-1	CATSDLKGDGANVLTF
TRBJ2-7	-	TRBV30	CAWDHGTGREQYF
TRBJ2-2	-	TRBV3-1/TRBV3-2	CASSQFRGGELFF
TRBJ1-3	-	TRBV28	CASTSAKQGAGNTIYF
TRBJ2-7	few	TRBV27	CASSRDSSYEQYF
TRBJ2-1	few	TRBV19	CASGSIAGGSYNEQFF
TRBJ1-6	-	TRBV5-1	CASSPTGQGSRVHF
TRBJ2-3	-	TRBV10-3	CATVPGTGEADTQYF
TRBJ1-1	-	TRBV12-3/TRBV12-4	CASSRGTNTEAFF
TRBJ1-5	-	TRBV28	CASSLVVAQPQHF
TRBJ1-2	-	TRBV6-4	CASSEGLDRASGYTF
TRBJ1-6	once	TRBV10-3	CAISEQGGSYNSPLHF
TRBJ1-6	-	TRBV5-1	CASSLGDRANSPLHF
TRBJ1-3	-	TRBV3-1/TRBV3-2	CASSQYQGTGNTIYF
TRBJ1-3	-	TRBV30	CAWGQLGNTIYF
TRBJ2-3	once	TRBV4-1	CASSQVGDTQYF
TRBJ2-7	-	TRBV5-4	CASSSRWDRGKYEQYF